Listed here are 8 T cell receptor beta chains from one sample, sequenced in a study of cytomegalovirus exposure and HLA in healthy donors. PCR was performed using 60 Vbeta and 13 Jbeta primers. Libraries were prepared by immunoSEQ multiplex PCR; TCRdb keeps only in-frame clonotypes and omits some of them. The table lists some 170,000 clones, 80% of them singletons. The sample taken for sequencing was PBMCs. These receptors originate from a man under 40 in good health and CMV-seronegative.

V is TRBV27 and J is TRBJ2-7, with 8 nucleotides matching TRBD2. The CDR3 is made up of 16 amino acids. Germline CDR1 reads MNHEY; CDR2 reads SMNVEV (reference sequence). After removal of 0 bases from V and 3 bases from J, the junction contained 7 bases not matched to a gene. CDR3 loop: CASSLSVAGWIYEQYF. The CDR3 nucleotides are TGTGCCAGCAGTTTATCGGTAGCGGGATGGATCTACGAGCAGTACTTC.

The V gene is TRBV10-2, the J gene TRBJ2-1; the match to TRBD1 covers 9 bases. Looked up from germline, CDR1 is WSHSY and CDR2 is SAAADI. This CDR3 is 14 amino acids long. V was clipped by 5 bases and J by 2 bases; unmatched bases: 1. CDR3 bases: TGCGCCAGCAGTACAGGGGGCCCCTACAATGAGCAGTTCTTC. This encodes CASSTGGPYNEQFF.

The chain uses TRBV18 and TRBJ2-7; D is possibly TRBD2 (6 bases). Germline assignment: CDR1 KGHSH and CDR2 LQKENI. Trimming removed 6 bases from V and 4 bases from J, with 19 bases in between. The CDR3 is 15 amino acids. The CDR3 reads CASSRSGTSGYEQYF. CDR3 bases: TGTGCCAGCTCTCGATCCGGGACTTCGGGGTACGAGCAGTACTTC.

This clone was seen only once. The gene calls are TRBV5-1 and TRBJ1-6, with D hard to call. Germline loops: CDR1 SGHRS, CDR2 YFSETQ. V was trimmed by 0 bases and J by 7 bases, leaving 8 bases between them. The CDR3 loop spans 14 amino acids. CDR3 DNA sequence: TGCGCCAGCAGCTTGGGCGGGGAAAATTCACCCCTCCACTTT. Its translation: CASSLGGENSPLHF.

On this clone itself: Other DNA sequences in this sample translate to the same CDR3. The CDR3 loop reads CAWRGNYGYTF. CDR3 coding DNA: TGTGCCTGGCGGGGGAACTATGGCTACACCTTC. V usage is TRBV30 and J usage is TRBJ1-2; possibly TRBD1 for D (5 bases). The CDR3 sequence is 11 residues long. Trimming cost V 5 bases and J 2 bases, with 6 bases left between them. Germline V gene lookup returns CDR1 GTSNPN and CDR2 SVGIG (reference sequence).

The chain uses TRBV11-2 and TRBJ1-1; weak D call: TRBD1 (6 bases). Trimming cost V 6 bases and J 0 bases, with 20 bases left between them. Germline V gene lookup returns CDR1 SGHAT and CDR2 FQNNGV. There are 17 residues in the CDR3. Here the CDR3 DNA reads TGTGCCAGCAGTCCCCCGCCAGGGGAAATTGTGAACACTGAAGCTTTCTTT. Residues: CASSPPPGEIVNTEAFF.

This clone was recorded once. The chain joins TRBV9 to TRBJ2-3, with 11 bases that match TRBD2. Germline CDR1 SGDLS, CDR2 YYNGEE. Trimming at V came to 4 bases and at J to 6 bases, leaving 10 bases not matched to a gene. This CDR3 contains 16 residues. CDR3: CASSPRIAGGPDTQYF. DNA of the CDR3: TGTGCCAGCAGCCCCCGTATAGCGGGAGGGCCGGATACGCAGTATTTT.

The chain uses TRBV7-2 and TRBJ2-2; 10 bases are shared with TRBD1. Germline CDR1 and CDR2: SGHTA and FQGNSA. The length of the CDR3 is 16 residues. Trimming removed 8 bases from V and 5 bases from J; junction bases left unmatched: 11. The CDR3 nucleotides read TGTGCCAGCGCTTTCCACCGGGGACAGGGGACCGGGGAGCTGTTTTTT. Translating gives CASAFHRGQGTGELFF.